Given below is one TCR beta chain in context. Its antigen is as yet unknown. The authors built TCR beta libraries using iRepertoire HTBI primers and Arm-PCR of CDR3 regions. TCRdb reanalysed the multiplex PCR reads using MiXCR and keeps one entry per CDR3 protein. The profile shows fewer than 650,000 distinct CDR3 sequences, roughly 15% of them singletons. The CDR3 totals 14 residues. V lost 5 bases to trimming and J lost 7 bases; unmatched junction nucleotides: 5. Germline lookup yields CDR1 DFQATT and CDR2 SNEGSKA (reference sequence). Time point meaning: newly diagnosed GD, antithyroid drugs for less than 3 months. PBMC RNA served as the TCR library source. The patients included were those that came from an endocrinology department in Xi'an, China. The sample comes from a study of regulatory T cells in long-lasting Graves disease. Study conclusions and caveats: Those with persistent disease had in common more public clonotypes (roughly 3,000) than new patients (roughly 970).

These data were also reused for a study on T cells in Graves' hyperthyroidism and ophthalmopathy.

Sample: peripheral blood mononuclear cells (PBMCs), taken at new diagnosis, from a patient treated with antithyroid drugs. The V gene is TRBV20-1, the J gene TRBJ1-4; 12 nucleotides align to TRBD1. The TCR originated in a woman in her twenties or thirties with Graves disease. The CDR3: CSAEGTGGREKLFF. The CDR3 DNA follows: TGCAGTGCTGAAGGGACAGGGGGCCGTGAAAAACTGTTTTTT.